Each of the 5 T cell receptor beta chains below was sequenced from the same sample in a study of CD8 T cells in Susac syndrome. The authors reverse transcribed roughly 0.5 to 1 ug RNA with random hexamers. TCRdb independently ran MiXCR on the immunoSEQ multiplex PCR reads; one entry per CDR3 protein. The sample lists just over 150,000 distinct CDR3 sequences; 94% were seen once. Sequenced: CD8+ T cells from PBMCs. The source of these receptors is a human donor with multiple sclerosis.

This sequence joins TRBV27 and TRBJ2-5; the D call may be TRBD1 or TRBD2 (6 bases each). Germline lookup yields CDR1 MNHEY and CDR2 SMNVEV (reference sequence). With 6 bases removed from V and 5 bases from J, the gap between germline ends came to 13 bases. CDR3 length: 13 amino acids. The CDR3 bases are TGTGCCAGCAGCTTCGGGGGCTGGGAGACCCAGTACTTC. Translating it yields CASSFGGWETQYF.

This clonotype was seen a single time. The chain joins TRBV24-1 to TRBJ2-2; D is perhaps TRBD1 or TRBD2 (5 bases each). The CDR3 is made up of 14 amino acids. Trimming took off 9 bases at V and 1 base at J, with 11 bases between the two ends. Germline V gene sequence: CDR1 KGHDR, CDR2 SFDVKD. For the CDR3, the DNA is TGTGCCACCCAGGGAGTGAGGAACACCGGGGAGCTGTTTTTT. This translates into CATQGVRNTGELFF.

The chain employs TRBV9 and TRBJ2-3; perhaps D is TRBD1 or TRBD2 (5 bases each). Trimming stripped 4 bases from V and 9 bases from J, with 21 bases between. In germline, CDR1 is SGDLS, CDR2 YYNGEE. CDR3 length: 15 amino acids. The CDR3 bases are TGTGCCAGCAGCCACCCGCCCATTGGTGGGGGAACGCAGTATTTT. As protein: CASSHPPIGGGTQYF.

The CDR3 is CASSTAQGLAEEQYF. The CDR3 nucleotides read TGTGCCAGCTCAACCGCTCAGGGACTAGCGGAGGAGCAGTACTTC. V and J are TRBV18 and TRBJ2-7; 11 bases fit TRBD2. Germline V gene data show CDR1 as KGHSH and CDR2 as LQKENI. The CDR3 has 15 residues. V lost 5 bases, J lost 7 bases, and 10 bases stayed unmatched.

The chain is built from TRBV29-1 and TRBJ1-1; the D gene is possibly TRBD1 (5 bases). Trimming left V 5 bases short and J 0 bases short, with 10 bases between. Germline V gene sequence: CDR1 SQVTM, CDR2 ANQGSEA. The CDR3 extends over 13 amino acids. DNA for the CDR3: TGCAGCGTTCCTACAGGATTGAACACTGAAGCTTTCTTT. The encoded protein is CSVPTGLNTEAFF.